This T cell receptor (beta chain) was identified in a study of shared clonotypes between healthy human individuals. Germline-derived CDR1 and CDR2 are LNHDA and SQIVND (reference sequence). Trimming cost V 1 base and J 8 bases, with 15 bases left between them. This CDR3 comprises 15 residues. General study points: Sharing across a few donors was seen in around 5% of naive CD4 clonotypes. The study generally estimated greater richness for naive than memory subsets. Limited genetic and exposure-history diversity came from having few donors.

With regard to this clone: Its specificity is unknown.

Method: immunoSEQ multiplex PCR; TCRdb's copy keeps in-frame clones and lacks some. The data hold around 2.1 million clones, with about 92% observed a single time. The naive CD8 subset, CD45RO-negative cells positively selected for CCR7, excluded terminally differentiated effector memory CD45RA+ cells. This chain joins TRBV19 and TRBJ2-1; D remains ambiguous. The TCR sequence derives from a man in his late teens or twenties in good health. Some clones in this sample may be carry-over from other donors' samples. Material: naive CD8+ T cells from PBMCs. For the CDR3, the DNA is TGTGCCAGTAGTATAGCCCTAACTGGGTTCTATGAGCAGTTCTTC. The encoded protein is CASSIALTGFYEQFF. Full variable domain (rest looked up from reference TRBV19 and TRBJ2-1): DGGITQSPKYLFRKEGQNVTLSCEQNLNHDAMYWYRQDPGQGLRLIYYSQIVNDFQKGDIAEGYSVSREKKESFPLTVTSAQKNPTAFYLCASSIALTGFYEQFFGPGTRLTVL.